One sample yielded the 20 T cell receptor beta chains listed below, sequenced in a study of blood T cell repertoires in COVID-19. Data came from immunoSEQ multiplex PCR; TCRdb stores just in-frame clones and leaves some out. The sample contains 49,000 or so clones, 88% of which appear only once. The specimen was peripheral blood. Source of these receptors: a man in his fifties or sixties with acute or convalescent COVID-19.

This clone was recorded a few times. J is TRBJ2-1 and V is TRBV9, with D perhaps TRBD2 (7 bases). Trimming removed 3 bases at V and 0 bases at J, with 13 bases between. Germline-derived CDR1 and CDR2 are SGDLS and YYNGEE. This CDR3 spans 16 amino acids. Here the CDR3 DNA reads TGTGCCAGCAGCGCTGGCGGGGGCGGCTCCTACAATGAGCAGTTCTTC. Translated: CASSAGGGGSYNEQFF.

V gene TRBV19 combines with J gene TRBJ1-1, with D possibly TRBD1 on 6 matching bases. Trimming left V 3 bases short and J 7 bases short, with 9 bases between. There are 12 residues in the CDR3. Germline assignment: CDR1 LNHDA and CDR2 SQIVND (reference sequence). The CDR3 region is CASSMGGLEAFF. The CDR3 DNA is TGTGCCAGTAGTATGGGGGGGCTTGAAGCTTTCTTT.

The chain carries TRBV6-5 and TRBJ2-7, with D unresolved. V lost 2 bases and J lost 5, with 4 bases in between. Germline lookup yields CDR1 MNHEY and CDR2 SVGAGI. The CDR3 runs to 11 residues. CDR3 nucleotides: TGTGCCAGCAGTTACCGCGACGAGCAGTACTTC. It codes for CASSYRDEQYF.

V is TRBV4-3 and J is TRBJ1-1; D unclear. The V end lost 1 base, the J end lost 6 bases, and 12 bases lay between the germline ends. Per the germline V gene, CDR1 is LGHNA and CDR2 is YSLEER. This CDR3 spans 14 amino acids. CDR3 nucleotide sequence: TGCGCCAGCAGCCAAGGTCAGGTTAAGGCTGAAGCTTTCTTT. Protein sequence: CASSQGQVKAEAFF.

The rearrangement links TRBV7-8 to TRBJ2-3; unclear D gene. This CDR3 is 13 amino acids long. Per the germline V gene, CDR1 is SGHVS and CDR2 is FQNEAQ. Trimming took 2 bases from V and 5 from J, leaving 8 bases between them. The CDR3 protein is CASSLIRVDTQYF. The CDR3 DNA follows: TGTGCCAGCAGCTTAATTAGAGTAGATACGCAGTATTTT.

This clone occurred a few times. The chain combines TRBV4-1 with TRBJ1-3; a possible D gene is TRBD1 (6 bases). CDR3 length: 15 amino acids. The germline V gene encodes CDR1 MGHRA and CDR2 YSYEKL. Trimming took off 3 bases at V and 2 bases at J, with 11 bases between the two ends. The DNA for the CDR3 is TGCGCCAGCAGCCAGTTTGGGACACCTGGAAACACCATATATTTT. Amino acid sequence: CASSQFGTPGNTIYF.

This clone showed up just once. The chain links TRBV27 to TRBJ2-3, with 11 bases fitting TRBD2. The CDR3 runs to 16 residues. V was pared by 3 bases and J by 6 bases, with 8 bases of the junction left unmatched. CDR1 MNHEY and CDR2 SMNVEV come from the germline V gene (reference sequence). CDR3 DNA: TGTGCCAGCAGTTTCGGTACTAGCGGGGGTCAGGATACGCAGTATTTT. Its translation is CASSFGTSGGQDTQYF.

The chain joins TRBV10-3 to TRBJ2-7, with 7 bases lining up with TRBD1. The V and J ends lost 1 base and 0 bases, in that order; junction bases with no gene match: 0. Germline CDR1 is ENHRY and CDR2 is SYGVKD. CDR3 length: 14 amino acids. DNA of the CDR3: TGTGCCATCAGTGAGTGGGACAGCTCCTACGAGCAGTACTTC. Amino acids: CAISEWDSSYEQYF.

This clone was counted a single time. This chain connects TRBV11-2 to TRBJ1-5; TRBD1 is a possible D gene (5 bases). The V end was cut by 3 bases, the J end by 7 bases, with 10 bases between. The germline V gene encodes CDR1 SGHAT and CDR2 FQNNGV. This CDR3 is built from 13 residues. CDR3 nucleotides: TGTGCCAGCAGCTTTGAAGGGGTGCAGCCCCAGCATTTT. It encodes CASSFEGVQPQHF.

This clone was seen only a few times. The chain combines TRBV20-1 with TRBJ2-7; D not certain. The CDR3 totals 10 residues. V was shortened by 3 bases and J by 3 bases, with 3 bases between the two germline ends. Per the germline V gene, CDR1 is DFQATT and CDR2 is SNEGSKA (reference sequence). Written as DNA, the CDR3 is TGCAGTGCTAGTCACTACGAGCAGTACTTC. It translates to CSASHYEQYF.

The chain is built from TRBV7-8 and TRBJ1-2; possible D gene TRBD1, 5 bases. CDR1 SGHVS and CDR2 FQNEAQ come from the germline V gene. The CDR3 has 13 residues. Trimming shortened V by 2 bases and J by 7 bases, and 11 bases separated the two germline ends. The CDR3 bases are TGTGCCAGCAGCTTAAGGCAGGGAGGTGGCTACACCTTC. Residues: CASSLRQGGGYTF. The full variable domain, completed using reference TRBV7-8 and TRBJ1-2, is GAGVSQSPRYKVAKRGQDVALRCDPISGHVSLFWYQQALGQGPEFLTYFQNEAQLDKSGLPSDRFFAERPEGSVSTLKIQRTQQEDSAVYLCASSLRQGGGYTFGSGTRLTVV.

This chain connects TRBV5-6 to TRBJ1-2; maybe TRBD1 (6 bases). With 4 bases removed from V and 6 bases from J, the gap between germline ends came to 13 bases. CDR3 size: 13 residues. Germline CDR1 and CDR2: SGHDT and YYEEEE. CDR3 amino acids: CASSPRTENGYTF. CDR3 DNA sequence: TGTGCCAGCAGCCCGCGGACAGAAAATGGCTACACCTTC.

This chain links TRBV7-9 with TRBJ2-7; 12 nucleotides line up with TRBD2. The CDR3 contains 15 residues. CDR1 is SEHNR and CDR2 is FQNEAQ in the germline V gene (reference sequence). V gave up 1 base and J gave up 7 bases; unmatched junction bases: 5. CDR3 sequence: CASSLGLAGAGEQYF. CDR3 sequence (DNA): TGTGCCAGCAGCTTAGGACTAGCGGGAGCAGGGGAGCAGTACTTC.

The V call is TRBV18, the J call TRBJ2-5; TRBD1 aligns across 7 bases. V shed 4 bases and J 5 bases; nucleotides not matched to a gene: 4. The CDR3 runs 13 residues. CDR1 is KGHSH, CDR2 LQKENI, per germline. The DNA of the CDR3 is TGTGCCAGCTCACGACAGGGCCCCGAGACCCAGTACTTC. Amino acids: CASSRQGPETQYF.

The table lists this clone with a few counts. V and J are TRBV6-5 and TRBJ1-4; D is undetermined. Looked up from germline, CDR1 is MNHEY and CDR2 is SVGAGI. The CDR3 totals 15 residues. Trimming removed 6 bases from V and 0 bases from J, with 11 bases in between. This chain's CDR3 is CASREQFATNEKLFF. The CDR3 DNA reads as TGTGCCAGCAGGGAGCAGTTTGCAACTAATGAAAAACTGTTTTTT.

Here the CDR3 DNA reads TGCAGTGCTAGTGAGTCAGGGAGGTCCCAAGAGACCCAGTACTTC. It codes for CSASESGRSQETQYF. The chain carries TRBV20-1 and TRBJ2-5, with D perhaps matching TRBD2 (6 bases). CDR3 length: 15 amino acids. In germline, CDR1 is DFQATT, CDR2 SNEGSKA (reference sequence). V was clipped by 3 bases and J by 1 base, with 15 bases between them.

The gene calls are TRBV11-2 and TRBJ2-1, with 7 bases aligning to TRBD2. This CDR3 contains 13 residues. Per the germline V gene, CDR1 is SGHAT and CDR2 is FQNNGV. The J segment lost 9 bases and the V segment lost 5 bases, leaving 7 bases of the junction unmatched. Here the CDR3 DNA reads TGTGCCAGCAGCGCGACTAGCCTGGGTGAGCAGTTCTTC. This gives the protein CASSATSLGEQFF.

This clone was counted once. At one end the junction does not follow the germline gene, possibly because of a read error. The chain carries TRBV6-5 and TRBJ2-2; D perhaps matches TRBD2 (5 bases). This CDR3 region has 14 residues. Germline V lookup: CDR1 MNHEY, CDR2 SVGAGI. The CDR3 DNA reads as TGTGCCAGCGGATTGGGCAGACTTTACCGGGGAGCTGTTTTT. Protein sequence: CASGLGRLYRGAVF.

The rearrangement links TRBV27 to TRBJ1-6; 8 bases match TRBD1. Germline V gene data show CDR1 as MNHEY and CDR2 as SMNVEV (reference sequence). The CDR3 extends over 16 amino acids. V was clipped by 0 bases and J by 7 bases; unmatched bases: 5. CDR3 in amino acids: CASSLSGQGANSPLHF. CDR3 in DNA: TGTGCCAGCAGTTTATCAGGCCAGGGGGCGAATTCACCCCTCCACTTT.

Turning to this clone: Sequence at one end of the junction differs from germline and may be a read error. The V call is TRBV25-1, the J call TRBJ2-1; maybe TRBD2 (6 bases). The CDR3 loop spans 16 amino acids. Germline-derived CDR1 and CDR2 are MGHDK and SYGVNS. The CDR3 spells CASSDPGGSSSNEQFF. Written as DNA, the CDR3 is TGTGCCAGCAGTGACCCTGGAGGGAGTTCCTCCAATGAGCAGTTCTTC.